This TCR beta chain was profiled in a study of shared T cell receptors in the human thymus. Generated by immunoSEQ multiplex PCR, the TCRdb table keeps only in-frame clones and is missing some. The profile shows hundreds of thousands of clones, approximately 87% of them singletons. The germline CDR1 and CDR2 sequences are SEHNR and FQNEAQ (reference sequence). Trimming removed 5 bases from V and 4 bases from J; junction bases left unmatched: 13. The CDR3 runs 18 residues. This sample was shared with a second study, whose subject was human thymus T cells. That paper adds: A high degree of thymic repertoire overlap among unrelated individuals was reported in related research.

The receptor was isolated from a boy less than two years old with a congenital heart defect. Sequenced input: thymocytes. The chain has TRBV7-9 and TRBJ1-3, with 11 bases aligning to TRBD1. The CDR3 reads CASSNRDRGKYQGNTIYF. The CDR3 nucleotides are TGTGCCAGCAGCAACCGGGACAGGGGGAAATATCAGGGAAACACCATATATTTT.